The 14 T cell receptor beta chains below all came from one sample that was sequenced in a study of cytotoxic CD8 clonotypes in ibrutinib-treated CLL (dated by TCRdb to the early 2020s). Library construction relied on the immunoSEQ multiplex PCR assay. TCRdb retrieved this table from immuneACCESS and kept in-frame rearrangements only. Not all clones are present; in checked studies, unresolved V genes account for under half, and no reason is known for the remainder. Across this sample there are roughly 250,000 clones, with 70% seen only once. Of the sample, 15% falls within the top ten clones. The time point label corresponds to: roughly 25 months on ibrutinib. This specimen consisted of PBMCs, obtained after 24 months of ibrutinib treatment. The origin of the receptors is a human donor with chronic lymphocytic leukemia.

The chain recombines TRBV10-1 with TRBJ1-3, with 7 positions matching TRBD1. Germline values: CDR1 WNHNN, CDR2 SYGVQD (reference sequence). The V segment lost 4 bases and the J segment 4 bases; nucleotides outside the gene matches: 1. This CDR3 has 13 amino acids. Here the CDR3 reads CASSGQGGNTIYF. DNA of the CDR3: TGCGCCAGCAGTGGACAGGGAGGAAACACCATATATTTT.

Only a few counts were recorded for this clone. The chain links TRBV2 to TRBJ2-3, with D perhaps being TRBD1 or TRBD2 (7 bases each). The CDR3 has 14 amino acids. Germline assignment: CDR1 SNHLY and CDR2 FYNNEI. Trimming pared 8 bases from V and 1 base from J, leaving 13 bases between. CDR3 nucleotides: TGTGCCAGCGGGAGGGACAGAGGCACAGATACGCAGTATTTT. Protein sequence: CASGRDRGTDTQYF.

The V gene is TRBV7-9, the J gene TRBJ2-1; maybe TRBD2 (6 bases). The length of the CDR3 is 16 residues. Germline values: CDR1 SEHNR, CDR2 FQNEAQ (reference sequence). With 5 bases removed from V and 3 bases from J, the gap between germline ends came to 17 bases. The CDR3 DNA follows: TGTGCCAGCAGCCCTAGGGGCGCTAGCGACTACAATGAGCAGTTCTTC. Translated: CASSPRGASDYNEQFF.

The J gene is TRBJ2-3, the V gene TRBV7-3; D is uncertain. Deletions cut 1 base from V and 4 bases from J, with 3 bases between. Germline loops: CDR1 SGHTA, CDR2 FQGTGA. The CDR3 runs to 12 residues. Here the CDR3 reads CASSLMSDTQYF. In DNA, the CDR3 is TGTGCCAGCAGCTTAATGTCAGATACGCAGTATTTT.

The chain combines TRBV5-1 with TRBJ2-2; 13 nucleotides align to TRBD2. This CDR3 spans 15 amino acids. Per the germline V gene, CDR1 is SGHRS and CDR2 is YFSETQ. The ends lost 6 bases at V and 7 bases at J; junction bases unmatched: 6. The CDR3 bases are TGCGCCAGCACCTGGACTAGCGGGAGTGGCGGGGAGCTGTTTTTT. Amino acid sequence: CASTWTSGSGGELFF.

This clone occurred once. This sample includes further DNA sequences coding for the same CDR3. The chain has TRBV30 and TRBJ2-3; TRBD2 agrees at 7 bases. This CDR3 has 15 residues. Germline V lookup: CDR1 GTSNPN, CDR2 SVGIG (reference sequence). The J segment lost 0 bases and the V segment lost 0 bases, leaving 3 bases of the junction unmatched. In nucleotides, the CDR3 is TGTGCCTGGAGTGTGGGAGGGAGTAGCACAGATACGCAGTATTTT. Translated, it gives CAWSVGGSSTDTQYF.

The chain uses TRBV29-1 and TRBJ2-5; D perhaps matches TRBD1 (6 bases). The CDR3 is made up of 12 amino acids. The germline gives CDR1 SQVTM, CDR2 ANQGSEA. Between the trimmed V and J ends, which lost 4 bases and 2 bases, there was a span of 8 bases. CDR3 in DNA: TGCAGCGTTGGAGGGGGACAAGAGACCCAGTACTTC. Translated, it gives CSVGGGQETQYF.

This clone was seen just once. The V call is TRBV4-1, the J call TRBJ2-7, with 9 bases lining up with TRBD2. V was pared by 0 bases and J by 7 bases, with 13 bases of the junction left unmatched. Germline values: CDR1 MGHRA, CDR2 YSYEKL. The CDR3 consists of 17 residues. The CDR3 is CASSQEQGKILAGEQYF. The CDR3 DNA sequence: TGCGCCAGCAGCCAAGAACAAGGGAAGATACTAGCGGGTGAGCAGTACTTC.

This clone came up once. The chain couples TRBV5-1 to TRBJ2-1, with D hard to call. V was trimmed by 6 bases and J by 8 bases, leaving 9 bases between them. The CDR3 contains 11 residues. Germline CDR1 SGHRS, CDR2 YFSETQ. CDR3 sequence (DNA): TGCGCCAGCACCCAAAACTATGAGCAGTTCTTC. Protein product: CASTQNYEQFF.

The rearrangement uses TRBV30 and TRBJ1-5, with 10 bases matching TRBD1. With V trimmed by 0 bases and J by 9 bases, 8 bases remained unmatched. Germline values: CDR1 GTSNPN, CDR2 SVGIG (reference sequence). The CDR3 spans 15 residues. The CDR3 region is CAWSVWDRGSGPQHF. The CDR3 DNA reads as TGTGCCTGGAGTGTATGGGACAGGGGATCCGGGCCCCAGCATTTT.

V gene TRBV7-2 combines with J gene TRBJ2-2; no definite D call. The length of the CDR3 is 16 residues. CDR1 and CDR2 from the germline V gene are SGHTA and FQGNSA. The CDR3 here is CANNRGVGTNTGELFF. CDR3 DNA: TGTGCTAACAACAGAGGCGTCGGAACGAACACCGGGGAGCTGTTTTTT.

The J gene is TRBJ1-2, the V gene TRBV19; possible D gene TRBD1, 6 bases. Germline CDR1 reads LNHDA; CDR2 reads SQIVND (reference sequence). V gave up 0 bases and J gave up 2 bases, with 13 bases separating them. The CDR3 runs 16 residues. CDR3 in amino acids: CASSIDQTTGNYGYTF. CDR3 nucleotide sequence: TGTGCCAGTAGTATAGATCAAACGACAGGAAACTATGGCTACACCTTC.

The chain has TRBV28 and TRBJ2-2; D gene uncertain. Germline V gene data show CDR1 as MDHEN and CDR2 as SYDVKM. This CDR3 spans 14 amino acids. The V gene lost 7 bases and the J gene lost 1 base, with 10 bases spanning the gap. CDR3 DNA: TGTGCCAGCACTACTTTTGGGAACACCGGGGAGCTGTTTTTT. It specifies CASTTFGNTGELFF.

A single count supports this clone. The V call is TRBV7-3, the J call TRBJ1-2; D possibly corresponds to TRBD1 (5 bases). V was pared by 5 bases and J by 7 bases, with 17 bases between. Germline V lookup: CDR1 SGHTA, CDR2 FQGTGA. There are 14 residues in the CDR3. The CDR3 spells CASSPLGGFVGYTF. The CDR3 nucleotides are TGTGCCAGCAGCCCCCTGGGGGGGTTCGTTGGCTACACCTTC.